The 22 T cell receptor beta chains below come from one sample, sequenced in a study of a mutant IDH1 vaccine in newly diagnosed glioma. Assay used: immunoSEQ multiplex PCR; TCRdb lists only in-frame clones, some missing. This sample carries approximately 70,000 clones, 60% to 85% of them seen once, and the ten largest clones take around 8.8%. Noted time point: baseline, week 1 (first vaccination visit). Treatment here: pre-vaccination baseline after standard-of-care therapy. The sample in question was PBMCs, obtained from a glioma patient treated with radiotherapy, temozolomide or both. The source of these receptors is a man in his fifties or sixties with glioma.

The chain couples TRBV6-1 to TRBJ2-7; tentatively, D is TRBD1 or TRBD2 (7 bases each). From germline, CDR1 is MNHNS and CDR2 SASEGT. The length of the CDR3 is 12 residues. Trimming took off 10 bases at V and 3 bases at J, with 13 bases between the two ends. CDR3 region: CATQGDYYEQYF. The CDR3, as DNA: TGTGCCACCCAGGGGGACTACTACGAGCAGTACTTC.

The chain has TRBV9 and TRBJ2-5; D is ambiguous. The DNA end lines up better with TRBJ2-7; the J call may be wrong. Germline CDR1 SGDLS, CDR2 YYNGEE. The CDR3 covers 16 residues. DNA for the CDR3: TGTGCCAGCAGCGTATTTACAGACACAACCCCCTACGAGCAGTACTTC. It yields the protein CASSVFTDTTPYEQYF.

The rearrangement joins TRBV15 to TRBJ1-1; D is unresolved. Germline V lookup: CDR1 LNHNV, CDR2 YYDKDF (reference sequence). V shed 0 bases and J shed 5 bases, with 7 bases lying between them. The CDR3 sequence is 13 residues long. The CDR3 region has the DNA TGTGCCACCAGCAGAGACTTCCGTACTGAAGCTTTCTTT. Amino acid sequence: CATSRDFRTEAFF.

The V gene is TRBV7-9, the J gene TRBJ2-2; TRBD1 aligns across 10 bases. Germline lookup yields CDR1 SEHNR and CDR2 FQNEAQ (reference sequence). The CDR3 totals 16 residues. V trimming: 3 bases; J trimming: 4 bases; junction bases outside the gene matches: 5. The CDR3 DNA sequence: TGTGCCAGCAGCTTTCCCGGGACAGGGGTCACCGGGGAGCTGTTTTTT. Residues: CASSFPGTGVTGELFF.

The chain is built from TRBV6-6 and TRBJ1-2; 8 bases line up with TRBD1. Germline V gene lookup returns CDR1 MNHNY and CDR2 SVGAGI (reference sequence). V lost 7 bases, J lost 2 bases, and 3 bases stayed unmatched. CDR3 length: 13 residues. The CDR3 region has the DNA TGTGCCAGCAACCGACAGGGGAACTATGGCTACACCTTC. Residues: CASNRQGNYGYTF.

The rearrangement joins TRBV5-1 to TRBJ2-2, with D hard to call. Germline lookup yields CDR1 SGHRS and CDR2 YFSETQ. The V end was cut by 0 bases, the J end by 4 bases, with 13 bases between. The CDR3 contains 16 residues. CDR3 region: CASSLGPSGVTGELFF. In nucleotides, the CDR3 is TGCGCCAGCAGCTTGGGCCCTAGTGGTGTCACCGGGGAGCTGTTTTTT.

V is TRBV5-6 and J is TRBJ1-2, with D maybe TRBD1 (6 bases). The CDR3 spans 13 residues. Germline CDR1 SGHDT, CDR2 YYEEEE. V was cut by 4 bases and J by 4 bases, with 11 bases left in between. The chain's CDR3 is CASSGGQLYGYTF. CDR3 in DNA: TGTGCCAGCAGCGGCGGACAGCTCTATGGCTACACCTTC.

The rearrangement uses TRBV5-5 and TRBJ1-5, with 7 positions matching TRBD1. Per the germline V gene, CDR1 is SGHKS and CDR2 is YYEKEE (reference sequence). Losses at the gene ends were 2 bases for V and 4 bases for J; bases not matched to a gene: 6. CDR3 length: 15 amino acids. The DNA for the CDR3 is TGTGCCAGCAGCTTACCGGGACAGTCAAATCAGCCCCAGCATTTT. As protein: CASSLPGQSNQPQHF. The complete variable domain, with remaining parts taken from reference TRBV5-5 and TRBJ1-5, reads DAGVTQSPTHLIKTRGQQVTLRCSPISGHKSVSWYQQVLGQGPQFIFQYYEKEERGRGNFPDRFSARQFPNYSSELNVNALLLGDSALYLCASSLPGQSNQPQHFGDGTRLSIL.

The chain recombines TRBV19 with TRBJ2-1; 10 bases line up with TRBD2. V trimming: 3 bases; J trimming: 4 bases; junction bases outside the gene matches: 3. The CDR3 length is 15 residues. The germline V gene encodes CDR1 LNHDA and CDR2 SQIVND (reference sequence). The CDR3 loop is CASSMELAGYNEQFF. In DNA form, the CDR3 reads TGTGCCAGTAGTATGGAACTAGCGGGATACAATGAGCAGTTCTTC.

The chain links TRBV30 to TRBJ2-2; D may be TRBD1 or TRBD2 (6 bases each). Germline-derived CDR1 and CDR2 are GTSNPN and SVGIG (reference sequence). This CDR3 contains 16 residues. CDR3 in amino acids: CGTGAGSGTNTGELFF. Written as DNA, the CDR3 is TGTGGCACGGGGGCGGGCAGTGGGACGAACACCGGGGAGCTGTTTTTT.

The chain employs TRBV6-5 and TRBJ2-1; D is perhaps TRBD1 (5 bases). CDR3 size: 13 residues. Trimming removed 5 bases at V and 5 bases at J, with 10 bases between. CDR1 is MNHEY and CDR2 is SVGAGI in the germline V gene. CDR3 DNA: TGTGCCAGCAGTCCTATGACAGACAATGAGCAGTTCTTC. Its protein is CASSPMTDNEQFF.

This chain connects TRBV4-1 to TRBJ2-5, with 10 bases lining up with TRBD2. V dropped 4 bases and J dropped 5; count of bases not matched to a gene: 10. This CDR3 contains 16 residues. Germline V gene data show CDR1 as MGHRA and CDR2 as YSYEKL. CDR3 DNA: TGCGCCAGCAGCCCTGGAAGCGGGGGGGCCGGGGAGACCCAGTACTTC. This codes for CASSPGSGGAGETQYF.

The chain links TRBV7-9 to TRBJ1-1, with D possibly being TRBD1 (6 bases). V was pared by 4 bases and J by 1 base, with 10 bases between. The CDR3 is 14 amino acids. CDR1 is SEHNR and CDR2 is FQNEAQ in the germline V gene (reference sequence). The chain's CDR3 is CASSWGHQNTEAFF. The CDR3 nucleotides read TGTGCCAGCAGCTGGGGACATCAGAACACTGAAGCTTTCTTT.

The genes are TRBV2 and TRBJ1-5; TRBD1 agrees at 10 bases. Looked up from germline, CDR1 is SNHLY and CDR2 is FYNNEI. V lost 6 bases and J lost 3; bases outside the gene matches: 5. This CDR3 region has 15 residues. The CDR3 is CASRPDRGNNQPQHF. The CDR3 DNA reads TGTGCCAGCAGACCGGACAGGGGGAACAATCAGCCCCAGCATTTT.

This sequence joins TRBV29-1 and TRBJ2-1, with 8 nucleotides matching TRBD2. CDR3 size: 14 residues. CDR1 is SQVTM, CDR2 ANQGSEA, per germline. Trimming took 4 bases from V and 4 from J; bases not matched to a gene: 6. CDR3 nucleotides: TGCAGCGTTGTGGGGGGGACTAGGTACAATGAGCAGTTCTTC. It specifies CSVVGGTRYNEQFF.

The chain has TRBV11-1 and TRBJ2-1; the D gene is possibly TRBD1 (6 bases). With 6 bases removed from V and 6 bases from J, the gap between germline ends came to 21 bases. CDR1 and CDR2 from the germline V gene are SGHAT and FQDESV (reference sequence). This CDR3 is built from 16 residues. Here the CDR3 reads CASSIVTRTVSNEQFF. CDR3 sequence (DNA): TGTGCCAGCAGTATTGTAACTCGGACAGTTTCCAATGAGCAGTTCTTC. The variable domain in full, with the rest retrieved from reference TRBV11-1 and TRBJ2-1, is EAEVAQSPRYKITEKSQAVAFWCDPISGHATLYWYRQILGQGPELLVQFQDESVVDDSQLPKDRFSAERLKGVDSTLKIQPAELGDSAMYLCASSIVTRTVSNEQFFGPGTRLTVL.

The genes are TRBV29-1 and TRBJ1-5, with D tentatively TRBD1 (5 bases). This CDR3 has 12 residues. CDR1 is SQVTM and CDR2 is ANQGSEA in the germline V gene. Trimming cost V 5 bases and J 7 bases, with 12 bases left between them. CDR3 in DNA: TGCAGCGTTATTTCAGGGAACCAGCCCCAGCATTTT. Amino acid sequence: CSVISGNQPQHF. Full variable domain (outside the CDR3, taken from reference TRBV29-1 and TRBJ1-5): SAVISQKPSRDICQRGTSLTIQCQVDSQVTMMFWYRQQPGQSLTLIATANQGSEATYESGFVIDKFPISRPNLTFSTLTVSNMSPEDSSIYLCSVISGNQPQHFGDGTRLSIL.

The rearrangement links TRBV4-2 to TRBJ2-7, with D uncertain. Germline-derived CDR1 and CDR2 are LGHNA and YNFKEQ. The CDR3 runs to 15 residues. Trimming left V 0 bases short and J 4 bases short, with 13 bases between. Here the CDR3 reads CASSQDHGIFYEQYF. CDR3 DNA: TGTGCCAGCAGCCAAGATCACGGAATCTTTTACGAGCAGTACTTC.

V and J are TRBV25-1 and TRBJ2-2, with D possibly TRBD1 on 7 matching bases. The V and J ends lost 4 bases and 2 bases respectively, with 11 bases between them. The CDR3 sequence is 15 residues long. Germline CDR1 MGHDK, CDR2 SYGVNS. CDR3: CASSARGANTGELFF. The CDR3 DNA reads as TGTGCCAGCAGTGCCAGGGGGGCTAACACCGGGGAGCTGTTTTTT.

V usage is TRBV10-3 and J usage is TRBJ1-5; TRBD1 is a possible D gene (6 bases). V lost 0 bases and J 7 bases, leaving 10 bases between the germline ends. Germline CDR1 and CDR2: ENHRY and SYGVKD. The CDR3 sequence is 14 residues long. CDR3 protein: CAISESTGSQPQHF. Written as DNA, the CDR3 is TGTGCCATCAGTGAGTCTACAGGGTCACAGCCCCAGCATTTT.

This clone has only a few counts. The chain recombines TRBV7-6 with TRBJ1-2; possibly TRBD1 for D (5 bases). CDR3 size: 14 residues. CDR1 SGHVS and CDR2 FNYEAQ come from the germline V gene. Trimming cost V 1 base and J 6 bases, with 12 bases left between them. In DNA, the CDR3 is TGTGCCAGCAGCTTAGGGCAGGGAGTGAATGGCTACACCTTC. This translates into CASSLGQGVNGYTF.

The chain employs TRBV10-3 and TRBJ1-4; the match to TRBD1 covers 8 bases. The V gene's germline CDR1 is ENHRY and CDR2 SYGVKD. V was pared by 6 bases and J by 8 bases, with 5 bases of the junction left unmatched. There are 13 residues in the CDR3. In DNA, the CDR3 is TGTGCCATCAGCCGGGACAGGACCGAAAAACTGTTTTTT. It codes for CAISRDRTEKLFF.